Below, 22 T cell receptor beta chains from the same sample are listed, as sequenced in a study of identical twins. TCRdb re-analysed the 5' RACE reads in MiXCR, keeping a single row per CDR3 protein. There are under 300,000 distinct CDR3 sequences in the sample; about 14% occur only once, and 8.8% lies in the top ten. Sequences were obtained from memory (CD45RO+) T cells sorted from blood. These TCRs come from a woman between 18 and 30 years old in good health.

The rearrangement joins TRBV6-1 to TRBJ1-1; D is unclear. The germline CDR1 and CDR2 sequences are MNHNS and SASEGT. This CDR3 has 14 amino acids. V was trimmed by 8 bases and J by 0 bases, leaving 13 bases between them. CDR3 residues: CASGKGYMNTEAFF. CDR3 bases: TGTGCCAGCGGGAAGGGTTACATGAACACTGAAGCTTTCTTT.

The V and J genes are TRBV5-5 and TRBJ1-6, with D tentatively TRBD1 (6 bases). The CDR3 consists of 16 residues. CDR1 is SGHKS, CDR2 YYEKEE, per germline (reference sequence). V was pared by 3 bases and J by 8 bases, with 18 bases between. The CDR3: CASSSSPGATHSPLHF. CDR3 coding DNA: TGTGCCAGCAGCTCATCACCGGGGGCGACTCATTCACCCCTCCACTTT.

In its sample, this clonotype was seen many times. This rearrangement joins TRBV20-1 to TRBJ2-1; 8 bases are shared with TRBD1. The CDR3 runs to 15 residues. Germline trimming cut 3 bases from V and 6 bases from J; bases unmatched to any gene: 10. Germline V lookup: CDR1 DFQATT, CDR2 SNEGSKA (reference sequence). In DNA, the CDR3 is TGCAGTGCTAGGTCAGGGGGCCATTCTTTCAATGAGCAGTTCTTC. It yields the protein CSARSGGHSFNEQFF.

The V call is TRBV19, the J call TRBJ2-2, with D tentatively TRBD2 (6 bases). Trimming cost V 7 bases and J 4 bases, with 22 bases left between them. The length of the CDR3 is 17 residues. The germline gives CDR1 LNHDA, CDR2 SQIVND (reference sequence). CDR3 DNA sequence: TGTGCCAGTACTCAAAGGGCTAGCGCTGTGAGCACCGGGGAGCTGTTTTTT. This sequence encodes CASTQRASAVSTGELFF.

V and J are TRBV4-2 and TRBJ2-1; TRBD2 aligns across 14 bases. CDR1 is LGHNA and CDR2 is YNFKEQ in the germline V gene. J lost 0 bases, V lost 4 bases, and 14 bases had no gene match. The CDR3 runs 21 residues. This CDR3 is CASSREATSGGATRSYNEQFF. In nucleotides, the CDR3 is TGTGCCAGCAGCCGAGAGGCGACTAGCGGGGGGGCAACCCGCTCCTACAATGAGCAGTTCTTC.

This clonotype came up a few times. V and J are TRBV2 and TRBJ2-7; D is possibly TRBD1 (6 bases). With 6 bases removed from V and 3 bases from J, the gap between germline ends came to 12 bases. The CDR3 sequence is 13 residues long. Germline V gene data show CDR1 as SNHLY and CDR2 as FYNNEI. As DNA, the CDR3 is TGTGCCAGCAGGCCCGACAGGTTCTACGAGCAGTACTTC. Its translation: CASRPDRFYEQYF.

The CDR3 nucleotides are TGTGCCAGTACCAGGGGGGGCTCGGCAGATACGCAGTATTTT. Translation: CASTRGGSADTQYF. This sequence joins TRBV19 and TRBJ2-3; D possibly matches TRBD1 or TRBD2 (7 bases each). The CDR3 has 14 amino acids. V lost 7 bases to trimming and J lost 4 bases, with 15 bases between them. The germline gives CDR1 LNHDA, CDR2 SQIVND (reference sequence).

This clonotype was recorded a few times. The chain employs TRBV9 and TRBJ2-1; 8 positions agree with TRBD2. The J segment lost 7 bases and the V segment lost 5 bases, leaving 8 bases of the junction unmatched. Germline values: CDR1 SGDLS, CDR2 YYNGEE. CDR3 length equals 14 residues. CDR3 DNA: TGTGCCAGCAGTCTTAGCGGGATAAGGAATGAGCAGTTCTTC. Translation: CASSLSGIRNEQFF.

The chain links TRBV7-8 to TRBJ1-5; D is possibly TRBD1 (5 bases). Germline V gene lookup returns CDR1 SGHVS and CDR2 FQNEAQ. There are 16 residues in the CDR3. Trimming cost V 2 bases and J 1 base, with 12 bases left between them. The CDR3 region is CASSLLVGRSNQPQHF. CDR3 in DNA: TGTGCCAGCAGCTTATTGGTGGGACGAAGCAATCAGCCCCAGCATTTT.

This clonotype was picked up many times. This sequence joins TRBV11-1 and TRBJ2-6; tentative D call: TRBD1 (6 bases). Germline loops: CDR1 SGHAT, CDR2 FQDESV (reference sequence). V shed 8 bases and J shed 1 base, with 21 bases lying between them. This CDR3 is 18 amino acids long. The CDR3 sequence is CASWSPTGTLSGANVLTF. The CDR3 DNA reads TGTGCCAGCTGGAGTCCGACAGGAACTCTTTCTGGGGCCAACGTCCTGACTTTC. The entire variable domain, with the rest obtained from reference TRBV11-1 and TRBJ2-6, is as follows: EAEVAQSPRYKITEKSQAVAFWCDPISGHATLYWYRQILGQGPELLVQFQDESVVDDSQLPKDRFSAERLKGVDSTLKIQPAELGDSAMYLCASWSPTGTLSGANVLTFGAGSRLTVL.

The CDR3 coding sequence is TGCGCCAGCAGCCAAGTAGCGGGAGCTGGCGAGCAGTACTTC. Translation: CASSQVAGAGEQYF. The chain links TRBV4-3 to TRBJ2-7; the match to TRBD2 covers 9 bases. The CDR3 runs 14 residues. The V and J ends lost 1 base and 6 bases, in that order; junction bases with no gene match: 4. Germline V lookup: CDR1 LGHNA, CDR2 YSLEER.

This clonotype was detected many times. This chain links TRBV5-1 with TRBJ2-7, with 9 bases fitting TRBD1. Germline V gene sequence: CDR1 SGHRS, CDR2 YFSETQ. The CDR3 has 17 amino acids. Trimming took 4 bases from V and 3 from J; bases not matched to a gene: 14. The CDR3 DNA reads TGCGCCAGCAGCAGGACGGGACAGGGAGAAATTGACTACGAGCAGTACTTC. Its translation: CASSRTGQGEIDYEQYF.

In its sample, this clonotype was seen a few times. The J gene is TRBJ2-2, the V gene TRBV3-1; D gene unclear. The germline V and J ends were trimmed by 2 bases and 3 bases, with 4 bases remaining between them. CDR1 LGHDT and CDR2 YNNKEL come from the germline V gene (reference sequence). The CDR3 totals 13 residues. This CDR3 is CASSQRDTGELFF. The CDR3 DNA reads TGTGCCAGCAGCCAACGGGACACCGGGGAGCTGTTTTTT.

This chain joins TRBV2 and TRBJ1-4, with 7 bases lining up with TRBD1. V lost 7 bases, J lost 5 bases, and 7 bases stayed unmatched. Germline assignment: CDR1 SNHLY and CDR2 FYNNEI. This CDR3 region has 14 residues. CDR3: CASKTGTVNEKLFF. The CDR3, as DNA: TGTGCCAGCAAAACCGGGACAGTAAATGAAAAACTGTTTTTT. The whole variable domain, filled in from reference TRBV2 and TRBJ1-4, reads EPEVTQTPSHQVTQMGQEVILRCVPISNHLYFYWYRQILGQKVEFLVSFYNNEISEKSEIFDDQFSVERPDGSNFTLKIRSTKLEDSAMYFCASKTGTVNEKLFFGSGTQLSVL.

The V and J genes are TRBV20-1 and TRBJ2-5, with D maybe TRBD2 (5 bases). V lost 2 bases, J lost 5 bases, and 12 bases lay in between. The CDR3 sequence is 13 residues long. CDR1 is DFQATT, CDR2 SNEGSKA, per germline (reference sequence). CDR3 nucleotide sequence: TGCAGTGCTAGAAGTCCCAGAGGGGAGACCCAGTACTTC. Encoded protein: CSARSPRGETQYF.

V and J are TRBV20-1 and TRBJ2-1, with 14 bases lining up with TRBD2. This CDR3 is built from 15 residues. Germline values: CDR1 DFQATT, CDR2 SNEGSKA (reference sequence). The V segment lost 1 base and the J segment 7 bases; nucleotides outside the gene matches: 3. In DNA, the CDR3 is TGCAGTGCTAGAGGGACTAGCGGGGGGTTTAATGAGCAGTTCTTC. This translates into CSARGTSGGFNEQFF.

This clonotype was picked up many times. The chain couples TRBV6-5 to TRBJ1-2; D gene ambiguous. V lost 2 bases and J 4 bases, leaving 5 bases between the germline ends. This CDR3 spans 12 amino acids. Germline V gene lookup returns CDR1 MNHEY and CDR2 SVGAGI. CDR3 sequence (DNA): TGTGCCAGCAGTTACCGGGGCTATGGCTACACCTTC. Translated, it gives CASSYRGYGYTF.

This clonotype occurred a few times. The chain joins TRBV7-2 to TRBJ2-1, with 7 bases lining up with TRBD1. Trimming at V came to 5 bases and at J to 7 bases, leaving 5 bases not matched to a gene. Germline loops: CDR1 SGHTA, CDR2 FQGNSA. The CDR3 runs to 13 residues. CDR3: CASSRQGGNEQFF. The CDR3 DNA reads TGTGCCAGCAGCCGACAGGGTGGTAATGAGCAGTTCTTC.

The V gene is TRBV27, the J gene TRBJ2-7; 7 bases match TRBD1. This CDR3 comprises 16 residues. Germline CDR1 is MNHEY and CDR2 is SMNVEV (reference sequence). Trimming removed 6 bases from V and 0 bases from J; junction bases left unmatched: 11. The CDR3 sequence: CASREYSGTASYEQYF. The CDR3 DNA reads as TGTGCCAGCAGAGAGTACTCCGGGACAGCCTCCTACGAGCAGTACTTC.

This chain uses TRBV4-1 with TRBJ1-4; unclear D gene. Germline V gene lookup returns CDR1 MGHRA and CDR2 YSYEKL. Trimming shortened V by 5 bases and J by 10 bases, and 20 bases separated the two germline ends. The CDR3 extends over 15 amino acids. CDR3 in amino acids: CASSAGRDFSGKLFF. The CDR3 DNA is TGCGCCAGCAGCGCCGGCCGGGATTTCTCGGGAAAACTGTTTTTT.

This sequence joins TRBV6-2 or TRBV6-3 and TRBJ1-6, with TRBD1 as a possible D gene (5 bases). CDR1 is MNHEY, CDR2 SVGEGT, per germline. The CDR3 runs 15 residues. With 10 bases removed from V and 5 bases from J, the gap between germline ends came to 18 bases. This chain's CDR3 is CATYPDDRDNSPLHF. The CDR3 coding sequence is TGTGCCACTTACCCGGACGACAGAGATAATTCACCCCTCCACTTT.

This clonotype was seen ten or more times. The J gene is TRBJ1-2, the V gene TRBV5-1; 8 nucleotides match TRBD1. Germline V lookup: CDR1 SGHRS, CDR2 YFSETQ. J gave up 4 bases and V 6 bases, and 5 bases lay outside the gene matches. The CDR3 is 13 residues long. The CDR3 DNA follows: TGCGCCAGCACCCCCGGGACAGGCTATGGCTACACCTTC. This codes for CASTPGTGYGYTF.